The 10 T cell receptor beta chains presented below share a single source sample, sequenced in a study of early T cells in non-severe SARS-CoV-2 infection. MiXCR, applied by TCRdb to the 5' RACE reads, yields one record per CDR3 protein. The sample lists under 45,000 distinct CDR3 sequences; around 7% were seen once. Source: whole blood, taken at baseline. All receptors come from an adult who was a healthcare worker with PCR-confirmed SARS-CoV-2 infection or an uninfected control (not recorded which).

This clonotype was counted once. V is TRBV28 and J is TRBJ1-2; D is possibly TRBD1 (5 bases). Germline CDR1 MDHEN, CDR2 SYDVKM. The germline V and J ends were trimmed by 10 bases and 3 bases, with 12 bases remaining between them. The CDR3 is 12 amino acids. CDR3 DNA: TGTGCCACCTTTGGGACCGACTATGGCTACACCTTC. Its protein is CATFGTDYGYTF.

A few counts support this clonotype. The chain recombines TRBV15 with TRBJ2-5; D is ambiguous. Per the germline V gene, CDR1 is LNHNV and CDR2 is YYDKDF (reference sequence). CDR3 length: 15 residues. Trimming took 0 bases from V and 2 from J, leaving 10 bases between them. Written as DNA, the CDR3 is TGTGCCACCAGCAGAGAAACGACACGACAAGAGACCCAGTACTTC. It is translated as CATSRETTRQETQYF.

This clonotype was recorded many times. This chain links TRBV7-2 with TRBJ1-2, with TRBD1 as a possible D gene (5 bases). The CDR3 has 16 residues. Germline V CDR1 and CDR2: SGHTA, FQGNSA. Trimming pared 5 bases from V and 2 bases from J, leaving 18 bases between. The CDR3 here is CASSSKSRAPNYGYTF. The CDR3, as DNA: TGTGCCAGCAGCAGTAAATCCAGGGCCCCGAACTATGGCTACACCTTC.

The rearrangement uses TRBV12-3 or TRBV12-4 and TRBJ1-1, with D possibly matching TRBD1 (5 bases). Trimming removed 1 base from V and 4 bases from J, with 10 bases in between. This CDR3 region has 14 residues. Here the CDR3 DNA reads TGTGCCAGCAGTTTAGGAGGGGCAGTCACTGAAGCTTTCTTT. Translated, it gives CASSLGGAVTEAFF.

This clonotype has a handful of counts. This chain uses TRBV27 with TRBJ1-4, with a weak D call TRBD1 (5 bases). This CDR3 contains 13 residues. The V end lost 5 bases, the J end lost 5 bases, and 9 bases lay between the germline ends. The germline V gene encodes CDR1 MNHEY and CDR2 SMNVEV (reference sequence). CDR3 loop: CASSRQFNEKLFF. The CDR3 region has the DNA TGTGCCAGCAGTAGACAGTTCAATGAAAAACTGTTTTTT.

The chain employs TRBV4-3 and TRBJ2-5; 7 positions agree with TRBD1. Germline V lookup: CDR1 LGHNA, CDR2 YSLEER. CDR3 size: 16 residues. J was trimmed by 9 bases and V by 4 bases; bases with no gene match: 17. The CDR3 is CASSLGSGTVIDSQYF. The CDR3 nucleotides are TGCGCCAGCAGCCTTGGGTCGGGGACAGTGATAGACTCCCAGTACTTC.

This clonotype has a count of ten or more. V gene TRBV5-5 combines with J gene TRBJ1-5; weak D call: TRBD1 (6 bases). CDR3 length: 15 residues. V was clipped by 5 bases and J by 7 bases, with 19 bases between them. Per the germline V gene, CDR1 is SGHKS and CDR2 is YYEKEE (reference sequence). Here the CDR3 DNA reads TGTGCCAGCAGTCTTGAACAGGGTTCCCGCCAGCCCCAGCATTTT. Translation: CASSLEQGSRQPQHF.

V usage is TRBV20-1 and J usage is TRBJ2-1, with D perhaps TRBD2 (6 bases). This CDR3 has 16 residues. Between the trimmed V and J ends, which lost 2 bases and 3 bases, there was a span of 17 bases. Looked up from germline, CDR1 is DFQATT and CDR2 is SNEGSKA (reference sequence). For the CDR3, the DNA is TGCAGTGCTAGAAAGGCCGGGGGAGACCTCTACAATGAGCAGTTCTTC. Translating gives CSARKAGGDLYNEQFF.

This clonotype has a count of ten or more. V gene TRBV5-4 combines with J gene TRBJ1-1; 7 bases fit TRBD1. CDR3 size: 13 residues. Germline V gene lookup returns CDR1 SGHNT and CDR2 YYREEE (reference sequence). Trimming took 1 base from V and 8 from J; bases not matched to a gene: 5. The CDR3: CASSLRGTAEAFF. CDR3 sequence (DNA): TGTGCCAGCAGCTTGCGCGGGACAGCGGAAGCTTTCTTT.

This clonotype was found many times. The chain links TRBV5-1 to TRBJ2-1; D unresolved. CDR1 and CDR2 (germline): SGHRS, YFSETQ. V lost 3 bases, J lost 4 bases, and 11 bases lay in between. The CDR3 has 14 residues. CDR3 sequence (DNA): TGCGCCAGCAGCTCCTGGACGGAGTACAATGAGCAGTTCTTC. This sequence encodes CASSSWTEYNEQFF.